One sample yielded the 3 T cell receptor beta chains listed below, sequenced in a study of T cells in localized non-small cell lung cancer. Some clones are missing from TCRdb's copy, which holds only in-frame ones; the method was immunoSEQ multiplex PCR. The sample holds a few thousand clones; 25% to 30% are singletons and the top ten take around 20%. Here the sequenced sample was normal lung tissue next to the tumor, taken before any cancer treatment. These receptor sequences come from a male donor aged 60 or over with stage II lung adenocarcinoma.

This clone was seen only a few times. CDR3 loop: CASSGDRGDIGYTF. For the CDR3, the DNA is TGTGCCAGCAGTGGGGACAGGGGCGATATCGGCTACACCTTC. The chain carries TRBV9 and TRBJ1-2, with 10 bases that match TRBD1. Trimming at V came to 5 bases and at J to 8 bases, leaving 9 bases not matched to a gene. Germline V gives CDR1 SGDLS, CDR2 YYNGEE. The CDR3 loop spans 14 amino acids.

J is TRBJ1-1 and V is TRBV28, with 8 nucleotides matching TRBD1. From germline, CDR1 is MDHEN and CDR2 SYDVKM. V shed 5 bases, J shed 5 bases, and the junction held 10 bases outside the gene matches. CDR3 length: 15 amino acids. The CDR3 spells CASSGLQGAGTEAFF. The CDR3 DNA is TGTGCCAGCAGTGGGCTCCAGGGGGCCGGGACTGAAGCTTTCTTT.

Only a few counts were recorded for this clone. The rearrangement links TRBV11-3 to TRBJ2-1; 8 bases match TRBD2. The CDR3 is made up of 15 amino acids. Trimming took 5 bases from V and 3 from J; bases not matched to a gene: 6. Per the germline V gene, CDR1 is SGHNT and CDR2 is YENEEA. CDR3 bases: TGTGCCAGCAGCCAAAGCGGGAGCGACTACAATGAGCAGTTCTTC. Protein: CASSQSGSDYNEQFF.